This T cell receptor beta chain was recovered during a study of cytomegalovirus exposure and HLA in healthy donors. The overall study: Inside one of the first data releases sat about 85 million unique TCRs taken from HLA-typed donors. Among the 300 to 500 genotyped donors, 81% were placed in the Caucasian-associated ancestry cluster. The study, taken as a whole, reports: Cytomegalovirus-associated TCR beta chains were listed, numbering some 170.

CDR3 length: 11 amino acids. Germline CDR1 MDHEN, CDR2 SYDVKM. Trimming shortened V by 5 bases and J by 5 bases, and 6 bases separated the two germline ends. Vbeta (60) and Jbeta (13) primers were used in the PCR. Methods used by the authors: Counted up in a later analysis, unique TCR beta chains came to approximately 83 million, with about 9.9 million shared. Using immunoSEQ multiplex PCR, the repertoire was profiled, and TCRdb retains in-frame clones only, with some absent. The DNA was the basis for D and trimming; V, J and clone size are from that table. Among approximately 100,000 clones listed, over 60% were seen once. In this sample, this clone turned up a few times. Its specificity is not known.

The chain recombines TRBV28 with TRBJ2-5; D is undetermined. The sample comprised PBMCs. The source of this sequence is a female donor in good health and CMV-seropositive. CDR3: CASSPAETQYF. The CDR3 bases are TGTGCCAGCAGTCCCGCGGAGACCCAGTACTTC.